The clone carrying this TCR beta chain showed up just a few times. Its target is unknown. These data come from a study of T cells after yellow fever vaccination. Study-wide points: The CD4 and CD8 compartments had a small share of their clonotypes in common. Booster samples showed a return of most primary-vaccination clones (approximately 96% CD4, approximately 88% CD8). One caveat is that FACS-sorted repertoires could contain abundant clonotypes contaminating from the bulk population.

Conversion of TCR transcripts into cDNA relied on 5'RACE template switching, which added a universal primer site and UMIs. Via MiXCR, TCRdb re-called the 5' RACE reads, giving one row per CDR3 protein. The sample lists about 350,000 distinct CDR3 sequences; 11% were seen once. The germline gives CDR1 MGHRA, CDR2 YSYEKL. The V gene lost 4 bases and the J gene lost 5 bases, with 8 bases spanning the gap. The CDR3 is made up of 12 amino acids. The genes are TRBV4-1 and TRBJ2-5; perhaps TRBD2 as D (5 bases). The sample in question was PBMCs, obtained on the day of the first yellow fever vaccination. The receptor was isolated from a man younger than 35 who received the YFV17D yellow fever vaccine. The CDR3 nucleotides read TGCGCCAGCAGCCGGGCGGGTGAGACCCAGTACTTC. It encodes CASSRAGETQYF.